This T cell receptor beta chain was identified during a study of cytomegalovirus exposure and HLA in healthy donors. Study-wide context: Inside one of the first data releases sat around 85 million unique TCRs taken from HLA-typed donors. Study-level results: Excluded: some indistinguishable V segments such as TRBV6-2 and TRBV6-3.

Germline CDR1 and CDR2: MRHNA and SNTAGT. CDR3 length: 19 residues. J was trimmed by 1 base and V by 4 bases; bases with no gene match: 9. This clone has only a few counts. The antigen is undetermined. 60 Vbeta and 13 Jbeta primers were used in PCR. Profiling relied on immunoSEQ multiplex PCR, and the TCRdb table lists in-frame clones only, not all of them. The sample lists roughly 120,000 clones; about 74% were seen once. The chain is built from TRBV6-4 and TRBJ2-1; 14 nucleotides align to TRBD2. This clonotype originated in a woman aged 40 to 49 in good health and CMV-seropositive. What was sequenced was PBMCs. The CDR3 protein is CASSATGTSGRRSYNEQFF. The CDR3, as DNA: TGTGCCAGCAGTGCCACCGGGACTAGCGGGAGACGGTCCTACAATGAGCAGTTCTTC.